These T cell receptor beta chains were read from a single sample in a study of monozygotic twins with inflammatory bowel disease. TCRdb re-called the 5' RACE reads, yielding one record per CDR3 amino acid sequence without DNA. The sample table includes roughly 300,000 distinct CDR3 sequences. Input material: blood. Every receptor here comes from a human donor with ulcerative colitis or Crohn's disease, or a healthy co-twin of an affected twin (not recorded which). The CDR3 runs from the conserved cysteine through the conserved F or W. Fields, in order: V gene, J gene, CDR3 protein.

TRBV7-2,TRBJ2-7,CASSIGQGFNEQYF
TRBV6-4,TRBJ2-7,CASTEGARRPTEQYF
TRBV27,TRBJ1-1,CAAGSGTGGLRTEAFF
TRBV12-3/TRBV12-4,TRBJ2-2,CASSFSDRRSGELFF
TRBV9,TRBJ2-2,CASSAGRNLNTGELFF
TRBV7-2,TRBJ2-7,CASSSIVLTRDSSYEQYF
TRBV12-3/TRBV12-4,TRBJ2-7,CASSPYGQGGEQYF
TRBV27,TRBJ2-7,CASKRDPQISYEQYF
TRBV29-1,TRBJ2-7,CSVQGATFQEQYF
TRBV19,TRBJ2-7,CASSGDRARTNEQYF
TRBV12-3/TRBV12-4,TRBJ2-7,CASSSRASSYEQYF
TRBV10-3,TRBJ2-7,CAISSGTSEQYF
TRBV7-2,TRBJ2-3,CASSFPLAGGSTDTQYF
TRBV5-4,TRBJ2-7,CASSWGPNEQYF
TRBV4-3,TRBJ2-7,CASSPSRGYEQYF
TRBV20-1,TRBJ1-4,CSAKSGGGEKLFF
TRBV5-1,TRBJ2-2,CASSSLLSGELFF
TRBV24-1,TRBJ2-5,CATRQGAGETQYF
TRBV6-2/TRBV6-3,TRBJ1-1,CASSYSQRAREAFF
TRBV18,TRBJ1-6,CASSPRKDSTSPLHF
TRBV11-2,TRBJ2-2,CASSLGWGTGELFF
TRBV2,TRBJ2-7,CASRGIVSYEQYF
TRBV6-6,TRBJ1-6,CASSTGTPLHF
TRBV6-5,TRBJ2-5,CASSYSIPLGAETQYF
TRBV6-2/TRBV6-3,TRBJ2-7,CASSPGAAGGPEVFLSYEQYF
TRBV10-3,TRBJ1-1,CAISESISRGNTEAFF
TRBV6-2/TRBV6-3,TRBJ1-2,CASREDGTDYGYTF
TRBV11-2,TRBJ2-5,CASSLARPRETQYF
TRBV6-1,TRBJ2-7,CASARVGVYYEQYF
TRBV4-3,TRBJ1-2,CASSQQRPGQGNSFTF
TRBV29-1,TRBJ2-1,CSADRDLSDEQFF
TRBV28,TRBJ2-3,CASSSPMGYGTDTQYF
TRBV18,TRBJ1-5,CASSLAVGREPQHF
TRBV30,TRBJ2-5,CAWSPGQGRETQYF
TRBV7-9,TRBJ2-7,CASSLRSGRSYEQYF
TRBV5-5,TRBJ2-7,CASSFIRGAYEQYF
TRBV20-1,TRBJ2-5,CSGNKGTGKETQYF
TRBV5-1,TRBJ1-1,CASSLVTGAKTEAFF
TRBV28,TRBJ1-2,CASSTRGNTRVNGYTF
TRBV5-6,TRBJ2-1,CASSSSGREYNEQFF
TRBV12-3/TRBV12-4,TRBJ1-5,CASSSWDRGNQPQHF